Below are 13 T cell receptor beta chains sequenced from a single sample in a study of blood T cells in healthy people across ages. A sample-barcoded 5' primer and a J-beta primer mix were used in a second PCR of roughly 6 to 12 cycles. TCRdb analysed the 5' RACE reads with MiXCR anew, one entry per CDR3 protein. Altogether around 650,000 distinct CDR3 sequences are present, 40% to 50% being singletons, with the ten largest covering about 30%. The sequenced sample was blood. These receptors all come from an elderly man in good health.

This clonotype was seen ten or more times. The genes are TRBV29-1 and TRBJ2-7; 7 nucleotides align to TRBD2. CDR1 and CDR2 from the germline V gene are SQVTM and ANQGSEA. The CDR3 covers 14 residues. J gave up 1 base and V 6 bases, and 9 bases lay outside the gene matches. CDR3 region: CSVARGDGSYEQYF. The CDR3 DNA follows: TGCAGCGTCGCACGGGGGGACGGGTCCTACGAGCAGTACTTC.

This clonotype was seen repeatedly, ten times or more. J is TRBJ1-5 and V is TRBV12-3 or TRBV12-4, with D possibly TRBD1 on 5 matching bases. The CDR3 extends over 14 amino acids. V dropped 3 bases and J dropped 4 bases, with 10 bases sitting between them. CDR3 loop: CASSFAGGNQPQHF. CDR3 DNA: TGTGCCAGCAGTTTCGCCGGGGGGAATCAGCCCCAGCATTTT.

A few counts support this clonotype. The chain couples TRBV6-2 or TRBV6-3 to TRBJ1-2; D gene ambiguous. Trimming cost V 5 bases and J 0 bases, with 7 bases left between them. Germline lookup yields CDR1 MNHEY and CDR2 SVGEGT. The CDR3 sequence is 13 residues long. The CDR3 reads CASSLRSNYGYTF. CDR3 DNA sequence: TGTGCCAGCAGTCTAAGGTCTAACTATGGCTACACCTTC.

The rearrangement links TRBV20-1 to TRBJ1-5; TRBD1 is a possible D gene (5 bases). Trimming took 0 bases from V and 5 from J, leaving 23 bases between them. This CDR3 has 18 amino acids. Germline values: CDR1 DFQATT, CDR2 SNEGSKA (reference sequence). The CDR3 reads CSARDRRGGELRYQPQHF. DNA for the CDR3: TGCAGTGCTAGAGATCGACGGGGGGGAGAGTTACGTTATCAGCCCCAGCATTTT.

The CDR3 nucleotides are TGTGCCACCAGTGACCCGGGGACAGGGGGAGATGGCTACACCTTC. This translates into CATSDPGTGGDGYTF. The J gene is TRBJ1-2, the V gene TRBV24-1; TRBD1 agrees at 11 bases. The CDR3 is 15 amino acids. V lost 4 bases to trimming and J lost 6 bases; unmatched junction nucleotides: 6. Germline V gives CDR1 KGHDR, CDR2 SFDVKD.

The chain uses TRBV6-2 or TRBV6-3 and TRBJ1-5, with 9 bases matching TRBD1. This CDR3 has 17 residues. Germline CDR1 is MNHEY and CDR2 is SVGEGT. V gave up 0 bases and J gave up 7 bases; unmatched junction bases: 10. This CDR3 is CASSYSFGTGHGQPQHF. The CDR3 DNA sequence: TGTGCCAGCAGTTACTCCTTCGGGACAGGGCATGGGCAGCCCCAGCATTTT.

The V and J genes are TRBV28 and TRBJ1-4; 8 bases are a match to TRBD1. Trimming at V came to 5 bases and at J to 7 bases, leaving 9 bases not matched to a gene. This CDR3 has 15 residues. Germline CDR1 is MDHEN and CDR2 is SYDVKM. This chain's CDR3 is CASSQAAGGGEKLFF. The CDR3 DNA sequence: TGTGCCAGCAGTCAAGCCGCAGGGGGCGGTGAAAAACTGTTTTTT.

The gene calls are TRBV24-1 and TRBJ2-7, with D tentatively TRBD1 (5 bases). Trimming stripped 3 bases from V and 4 bases from J, with 24 bases between. The CDR3 runs to 18 residues. Germline V gives CDR1 KGHDR, CDR2 SFDVKD. CDR3 region: CATSDKPGSGISHYEQYF. CDR3 DNA: TGTGCCACCAGTGATAAACCCGGCTCAGGGATAAGCCATTACGAGCAGTACTTC.

This clonotype was seen repeatedly, ten times or more. V gene TRBV5-5 combines with J gene TRBJ2-7; 10 bases line up with TRBD1. The CDR3 sequence is 14 residues long. Germline CDR1 is SGHKS and CDR2 is YYEKEE (reference sequence). Losses at the gene ends were 4 bases for V and 4 bases for J; bases not matched to a gene: 5. The DNA of the CDR3 is TGTGCCAGCAGCCGGGACAGGGGCATTTACGAGCAGTACTTC. Translating it yields CASSRDRGIYEQYF.

There are a few counts of this clonotype. The V gene is TRBV5-5, the J gene TRBJ2-7; 8 positions agree with TRBD1. CDR1 SGHKS and CDR2 YYEKEE come from the germline V gene (reference sequence). The CDR3 runs 13 residues. V lost 3 bases to trimming and J lost 4 bases; unmatched junction nucleotides: 3. The CDR3 reads CASSSRTGYEQYF. CDR3 DNA sequence: TGTGCCAGCAGCTCCAGGACAGGGTACGAGCAGTACTTC.

The chain couples TRBV6-2 or TRBV6-3 to TRBJ2-1; perhaps TRBD1 as D (5 bases). CDR3 length equals 12 residues. Deletions cut 4 bases from V and 8 bases from J, with 9 bases between. From germline, CDR1 is MNHEY and CDR2 SVGEGT. The chain's CDR3 is CASSFWGYEQFF. The CDR3 nucleotides are TGTGCCAGCAGTTTTTGGGGCTATGAGCAGTTCTTC.

A note on this clonotype: Its ends do not fully match the called genes, so a read error is possible. The CDR3, as DNA: TGTACCAGCAGCCAGGGCAACACCATATATTTT. This encodes CTSSQGNTIYF. The genes are TRBV3-1 and TRBJ1-3, with D maybe TRBD1 (5 bases). CDR3 length: 11 residues. Germline values: CDR1 LGHDT, CDR2 YNNKEL (reference sequence).

The chain employs TRBV5-1 and TRBJ2-7; TRBD1 matches at 11 bases. Trimming took 1 base from V and 2 from J; bases not matched to a gene: 5. Germline CDR1 reads SGHRS; CDR2 reads YFSETQ. The CDR3 contains 16 residues. CDR3 DNA: TGCGCCAGCAGCTTGTACGCGGGACAGGGGGCCTACGAGCAGTACTTC. Encoded protein: CASSLYAGQGAYEQYF.